This TCR beta chain originates from a study of blood T cell repertoires in COVID-19. Details on this clone: Within the sample, other DNA sequences also encode this same CDR3.

The protocol was immunoSEQ multiplex PCR, while the TCRdb copy is restricted to in-frame clones and leaves out a portion. This table has under 300,000 clones, more than 70% appearing once. The CDR3 totals 16 residues. With 0 bases removed from V and 0 bases from J, the gap between germline ends came to 12 bases. The germline V gene has CDR1 GTSNPN and CDR2 SVGIG (reference sequence). The gene calls are TRBV30 and TRBJ1-3; the D is unclear. This TCR was sampled from a woman aged 40 to 55 with acute COVID-19. Sequenced sample: PBMCs or T cells enriched from blood (not recorded which). The CDR3 protein is CAWSVPRSSSGNTIYF. CDR3 bases: TGTGCCTGGAGTGTACCCAGGTCGTCCTCTGGAAACACCATATATTTT.